These T cell receptor beta chains were read from a single sample in a study of OX40 agonist ivuxolimab in advanced cancers. Measured with immunoSEQ multiplex PCR; TCRdb has only the in-frame clones, and not every one. The sample lists 30,000 to 40,000 clones, 80% to 90% occurring once. Sequences were derived from CD4+ or CD8+ T cells sorted from blood, sampled in a trial of the OX40 agonist ivuxolimab. The source of these receptors is an adult with an advanced solid tumor such as melanoma, head and neck, liver or kidney cancer. The CDR3 runs from the conserved cysteine through the conserved F or W. The size of a clone is reported for some rows only, either as once, few or many, or as a class for expanded clones.

v_gene,abundance,j_gene,CDR3aa
TRBV7-9,NA,TRBJ2-1,CASSFGGSGSINEQFF
TRBV11-2,NA,TRBJ2-7,CASSKAWTSGRGEQYF
TRBV19,NA,TRBJ2-6,CGASGANVLTF
TRBV11-2,NA,TRBJ2-2,CASSLGSRGDTGELFF
TRBV5-4,NA,TRBJ2-5,CASSSFSGEETQYF
TRBV5-4,NA,TRBJ2-7,CASSLIRTGLYEQYF
TRBV4-2,few,TRBJ1-5,CASSQDRVGQPQHF
TRBV6-4,NA,TRBJ1-5,CASPGQGAHKNQPQHF
TRBV5-4,NA,TRBJ2-1,CASSSWWAPNNEQFF
TRBV19,few,TRBJ2-2,CASSIGPNTGELFF
TRBV28,NA,TRBJ2-1,CASSSPGDSNLYNEQFF
TRBV5-1,NA,TRBJ2-1,CASMTSGAYNEQFF
TRBV7-9,NA,TRBJ1-4,CASSGTLRGGEKLFF
TRBV2,NA,TRBJ1-5,CASKQLNQPQHF
TRBV28,NA,TRBJ2-1,CASGISGLYNEQFF
TRBV5-5,NA,TRBJ2-3,CASSLGGDTQYF
TRBV7-6,NA,TRBJ1-3,CASSLAGAGNTIYF
TRBV15,NA,TRBJ2-1,CATSRDNSGSNEQFF
TRBV5-1,NA,TRBJ2-2,CASSLRQGKNTGELFF
TRBV11-2,NA,TRBJ1-2,CASSLDSTYGYTF
TRBV19,NA,TRBJ2-3,CASSMVGTDTQYF
TRBV27,NA,TRBJ1-1,CASSLYRDMNTEAFF
TRBV5-1,NA,TRBJ2-3,CASSLDGTGTDTQYF
TRBV10-1,NA,TRBJ2-1,CASSTGTGNTNEQFF
TRBV5-1,NA,TRBJ2-1,CASSSWLAGGSYNEQFF
TRBV27,NA,TRBJ1-4,CASSHRRGQFNEKLFF
TRBV19,NA,TRBJ1-6,CASSADRGNSPLHF
TRBV6-5,NA,TRBJ1-2,CASSYRQGVGGYTF
TRBV5-6,NA,TRBJ2-7,CASSSGTSGRAYEQYF
TRBV2,NA,TRBJ2-3,CASNRRGLSGTDTQYF
TRBV11-2,NA,TRBJ2-2,CASSLLLASGELFF
TRBV5-1,NA,TRBJ2-5,CASSLGTLQETQYF
TRBV2,few,TRBJ1-2,CASSLGTGRDYGYTF
TRBV11-2,NA,TRBJ2-5,CASSLLIETQYF
TRBV19,NA,TRBJ1-5,CASRARTGDSNQPQHF
TRBV5-1,NA,TRBJ1-1,CASSRTGVTEAFF
TRBV2,NA,TRBJ2-2,CASSGFRDVGELFF
TRBV28,NA,TRBJ1-3,CASSPPQGSGNTIYF
TRBV13,few,TRBJ2-5,CASRTRGQETQYF
TRBV6-5,NA,TRBJ2-3,CASKEGGYGNTQYF
TRBV5-6,NA,TRBJ2-4,CASSQLDPYKNIQYF
TRBV15,NA,TRBJ1-4,CATSSQTGGNPNEKLFF
TRBV7-2,NA,TRBJ2-7,CASSLGGGAPYEQYF
TRBV11-2,NA,TRBJ2-3,CASSPTGGLQYF
TRBV10-3,NA,TRBJ2-5,CAISDRDRGTQYF
TRBV5-1,NA,TRBJ2-3,CASSPPRQQVTADTQYF
TRBV5-6,once,TRBJ1-4,CASSTHGTVNEKLFF
TRBV5-1,NA,TRBJ2-3,CASSLGTSGRIKDTQYF